This T cell receptor (beta chain) was sequenced for a study of blood T cell repertoires in COVID-19. At the level of the study: The United States, Italy and Spain were the sources of the acute and convalescent COVID-19 samples.

V lost 5 bases, J lost 6 bases, and 11 bases stayed unmatched. Germline V gene lookup returns CDR1 SGHAT and CDR2 FQNNGV. The CDR3 runs 15 residues. The repertoire was sequenced with immunoSEQ multiplex PCR; TCRdb's copy has only in-frame clones and lacks some. In the table there are 150,000 or so clones, roughly nine tenths of which are singletons. This TCR derives from a man aged 50 to 59 with acute or convalescent COVID-19. The V and J genes are TRBV11-2 and TRBJ1-1; 8 bases line up with TRBD1. The sequenced material came from peripheral blood. The CDR3 reads CASSRPQGARAEAFF. DNA for the CDR3: TGTGCCAGCAGCCGACCCCAGGGGGCAAGGGCTGAAGCTTTCTTT. Full variable domain (rest looked up from reference TRBV11-2 and TRBJ1-1): EAGVAQSPRYKIIEKRQSVAFWCNPISGHATLYWYQQILGQGPKLLIQFQNNGVVDDSQLPKDRFSAERLKGVDSTLKIQPAKLEDSAVYLCASSRPQGARAEAFFGQGTRLTVV.